Shown below are 11 T cell receptor beta chains from a single sample sequenced in a study of CD4+ T cells in melanoma (dated by TCRdb to between 2021 and 2022). The library was generated by the immunoSEQ multiplex PCR assay. In TCRdb, the immuneACCESS table is reduced to in-frame sequences with V and J assigned. These tables do not hold every clone; where another copy was compared, an unresolved V gene accounts for under half, and the others remain unexplained. The table for this sample lists about 9,200 clones; 65% to 70% of them were counted only once. The top ten clones comprise approximately 10% of the sample. Sample: cells from a culture (not recorded whether cultured in vitro). The receptors here all came from a human donor with melanoma.

This clone was picked up one time. The rearrangement joins TRBV5-1 to TRBJ2-7; D gene unclear. Germline V gene lookup returns CDR1 SGHRS and CDR2 YFSETQ. V lost 3 bases, J lost 3 bases, and 19 bases lay in between. The CDR3 runs 16 residues. The CDR3 DNA is TGCGCCAGCAGCTGGGGTCCGATAGGGCCAAACTACGAGCAGTACTTC. It is translated as CASSWGPIGPNYEQYF.

This clone was counted a few times. The chain couples TRBV19 to TRBJ2-1; a weak D match, TRBD2 (6 bases). The CDR3 covers 14 residues. Trimming pared 4 bases from V and 9 bases from J, leaving 16 bases between. Germline V gene data show CDR1 as LNHDA and CDR2 as SQIVND (reference sequence). The CDR3 bases are TGTGCCAGTAGTAATGGGGCCGGGGGAGGTGAGCAGTTCTTC. It translates to CASSNGAGGGEQFF.

The V call is TRBV29-1, the J call TRBJ2-7, with D possibly being TRBD1 (6 bases). CDR1 and CDR2 from the germline V gene are SQVTM and ANQGSEA. V lost 4 bases, J lost 5 bases, and 15 bases lay in between. This CDR3 spans 13 amino acids. The DNA for the CDR3 is TGCAGCGTTGGGCAGGGGCAGCTAAACGAGCAGTACTTC. It yields the protein CSVGQGQLNEQYF.

The chain uses TRBV5-1 and TRBJ1-1; D not resolved. CDR1 SGHRS and CDR2 YFSETQ come from the germline V gene. V was cut by 0 bases and J by 3 bases, with 9 bases left in between. The CDR3 totals 14 residues. Here the CDR3 reads CASSLGSQYTEAFF. CDR3 nucleotides: TGCGCCAGCAGCTTGGGTTCGCAGTACACTGAAGCTTTCTTT.

This clone was detected a few times. This sequence joins TRBV14 and TRBJ2-5; 8 bases match TRBD2. V was clipped by 1 base and J by 5 bases; unmatched bases: 3. CDR3 length: 14 amino acids. CDR1 and CDR2 (germline): SGHDN, FVKESK. In nucleotides, the CDR3 is TGTGCCAGCAGCCAAGTTCGCGGGGGGGAGACCCAGTACTTC. This codes for CASSQVRGGETQYF. Together with reference TRBV14 and TRBJ2-5, the CDR3 gives the full variable domain: EAGVTQFPSHSVIEKGQTVTLRCDPISGHDNLYWYRRVMGKEIKFLLHFVKESKQDESGMPNNRFLAERTGGTYSTLKVQPAELEDSGVYFCASSQVRGGETQYFGPGTRLLVL.

The chain joins TRBV4-1 to TRBJ2-1; D is unclear. The CDR3 consists of 11 residues. V lost 2 bases and J lost 9, with 5 bases in between. The germline V gene has CDR1 MGHRA and CDR2 YSYEKL. CDR3 amino acids: CASSQRSEQFF. CDR3 sequence (DNA): TGCGCCAGCAGCCAACGCTCTGAGCAGTTCTTC.

This sequence joins TRBV6-5 and TRBJ2-7; D ambiguous. The germline V gene has CDR1 MNHEY and CDR2 SVGAGI. This CDR3 spans 15 amino acids. Trimming shortened V by 2 bases and J by 0 bases, and 11 bases separated the two germline ends. DNA for the CDR3: TGTGCCAGCAGTTACGGAGATCATTCCTCCTACGAGCAGTACTTC. Translating it yields CASSYGDHSSYEQYF.

The J gene is TRBJ2-1, the V gene TRBV10-3; 7 bases fit TRBD2. Trimming took 10 bases from V and 8 from J; bases not matched to a gene: 14. This CDR3 spans 14 amino acids. CDR1 and CDR2 from the germline V gene are ENHRY and SYGVKD. This CDR3 is CATTSGLGSYEQFF. The CDR3 DNA sequence: TGTGCCACCACATCCGGACTAGGTTCTTATGAGCAGTTCTTC.

This clone was seen only a few times. The chain joins TRBV7-6 to TRBJ1-5, with TRBD1 matching over 8 bases. The trim removed 1 base at V and 7 bases at J, leaving 6 bases unmatched. In germline, CDR1 is SGHVS, CDR2 FNYEAQ. The CDR3 runs 15 residues. CDR3 region: CASSLVAGGGQPQHF. The DNA of the CDR3 is TGTGCCAGCAGCTTAGTTGCAGGGGGCGGACAGCCCCAGCATTTT.

The chain employs TRBV13 and TRBJ2-2; a weak D match, TRBD2 (7 bases). The CDR3 loop spans 16 amino acids. Germline CDR1 reads PRHDT; CDR2 reads FYEKMQ (reference sequence). The V gene lost 4 bases and the J gene lost 6 bases, with 18 bases spanning the gap. The CDR3 region is CASSSPRGAVSGELFF. The CDR3 coding sequence is TGTGCCAGCAGCTCCCCCCGGGGGGCCGTATCCGGGGAGCTGTTTTTT.

Only a few counts were recorded for this clone. The gene calls are TRBV30 and TRBJ1-1; D unclear. V was cut by 6 bases and J by 1 base, with 12 bases left in between. CDR1 and CDR2 from the germline V gene are GTSNPN and SVGIG (reference sequence). The CDR3 runs to 13 residues. CDR3 amino acids: CACTREGNTEAFF. The CDR3 bases are TGTGCCTGTACCCGTGAGGGGAACACTGAAGCTTTCTTT.